The 32 T cell receptor beta chains presented below share a single source sample, sequenced in a study of blood T cell repertoires in COVID-19. Profiled with immunoSEQ multiplex PCR; TCRdb holds only in-frame clones, not every one. The sample carries roughly 300,000 clones, 80% to 95% recorded once. The material sequenced was PBMCs or T cells enriched from blood (not recorded which). The origin of the receptors is a woman aged 25 to 39 who had recovered from COVID-19.

This chain links TRBV6-5 with TRBJ2-1; TRBD1 matches at 10 bases. V lost 10 bases to trimming and J lost 1 base; unmatched junction nucleotides: 7. CDR3 length equals 15 residues. Germline-derived CDR1 and CDR2 are MNHEY and SVGAGI. This CDR3 reads CAIRSGQGSYNEQFF. The CDR3 bases are TGTGCCATCCGGTCGGGACAGGGGTCCTACAATGAGCAGTTCTTC.

V and J are TRBV6-5 and TRBJ2-5, with 11 bases fitting TRBD2. The germline gives CDR1 MNHEY, CDR2 SVGAGI. CDR3 length equals 15 residues. The junction had 7 bases not matched to a gene; V was cut back by 6 bases and J by 4 bases. CDR3 protein: CASRTHLAGGETQYF. In DNA, the CDR3 is TGTGCCAGCAGGACCCATCTAGCGGGAGGAGAGACCCAGTACTTC.

The J gene is TRBJ1-1, the V gene TRBV28, with D tentatively TRBD1 (6 bases). V was pared by 7 bases and J by 2 bases, with 17 bases between. The V gene's germline CDR1 is MDHEN and CDR2 SYDVKM. This CDR3 spans 15 amino acids. CDR3 coding DNA: TGTGCCAGCACCCTCCGGGACACCTTAAACACTGAAGCTTTCTTT. As protein: CASTLRDTLNTEAFF.

The genes are TRBV6-2 or TRBV6-3 and TRBJ2-7; D possibly corresponds to TRBD2 (6 bases). This CDR3 comprises 15 residues. CDR1 is MNHEY, CDR2 SVGEGT, per germline. V lost 2 bases, J lost 4 bases, and 15 bases lay in between. The CDR3: CASSYNPTAGYEQYF. Written as DNA, the CDR3 is TGTGCCAGCAGTTACAACCCCACCGCGGGATACGAGCAGTACTTC.

Points on this clone: Other DNA sequences in the same sample also yield this CDR3. The chain couples TRBV6-4 to TRBJ1-1; D is uncertain. V lost 6 bases and J lost 0, with 8 bases in between. CDR1 is MRHNA, CDR2 SNTAGT, per germline. The CDR3 loop spans 13 amino acids. Here the CDR3 DNA reads TGTGCCAGCAGAGCGGGCCTGAACACTGAAGCTTTCTTT. It specifies CASRAGLNTEAFF.

V is TRBV7-6 and J is TRBJ1-1, with 7 positions matching TRBD1. Germline V gene sequence: CDR1 SGHVS, CDR2 FNYEAQ. The CDR3 runs to 14 residues. V trimming: 5 bases; J trimming: 6 bases; junction bases outside the gene matches: 9. Here the CDR3 DNA reads TGTGCCAGCAGCGCACAGGGGTTTGATTCTGAAGCTTTCTTT. Translated: CASSAQGFDSEAFF.

CDR3 sequence (DNA): TGTGCCACCAGTGACCCGGGACAGGGCCACGAGCAGTACTTC. Translated, it gives CATSDPGQGHEQYF. This chain uses TRBV24-1 with TRBJ2-7; 9 nucleotides match TRBD1. The CDR3 consists of 14 residues. Germline V gene lookup returns CDR1 KGHDR and CDR2 SFDVKD. Unmatched junction bases numbered 5, after V lost 4 bases and J lost 5 bases.

The genes are TRBV27 and TRBJ1-5, with a tentative D call TRBD1 (5 bases). The CDR3 consists of 14 residues. V was cut by 6 bases and J by 4 bases, with 13 bases left in between. Germline loops: CDR1 MNHEY, CDR2 SMNVEV (reference sequence). CDR3 amino acids: CASSHGRGNQPQHF. The DNA for the CDR3 is TGTGCCAGCAGCCACGGTAGGGGAAATCAGCCCCAGCATTTT.

V gene TRBV27 combines with J gene TRBJ2-1; TRBD2 is a possible D gene (5 bases). V was shortened by 5 bases and J by 7 bases, with 9 bases between the two germline ends. Germline loops: CDR1 MNHEY, CDR2 SMNVEV (reference sequence). The CDR3 sequence is 12 residues long. CDR3: CASSVGGNEQFF. CDR3 nucleotide sequence: TGTGCCAGCAGTGTAGGCGGGAATGAGCAGTTCTTC.

The rearrangement links TRBV12-3 or TRBV12-4 to TRBJ1-2, with D possibly being TRBD1 (6 bases). V gave up 4 bases and J gave up 4 bases, with 10 bases separating them. The CDR3 loop spans 13 amino acids. The CDR3 sequence is CASSSQGRYGYTF. The CDR3 region has the DNA TGTGCCAGCAGTTCACAGGGCCGCTATGGCTACACCTTC.

The count of this clone is one. The chain employs TRBV15 and TRBJ2-1, with 8 nucleotides matching TRBD2. The CDR3 covers 16 residues. Germline V CDR1 and CDR2: LNHNV, YYDKDF (reference sequence). Trimming cost V 1 base and J 1 base; bases outside gene matches: 3. This CDR3 is CATSRAASGSYNEQFF. The CDR3 nucleotides read TGTGCCACCAGCAGAGCGGCTAGCGGGTCCTACAATGAGCAGTTCTTC.

The chain uses TRBV19 and TRBJ2-3, with D possibly matching TRBD2 (5 bases). Germline V gives CDR1 LNHDA, CDR2 SQIVND (reference sequence). With 7 bases removed from V and 2 bases from J, the gap between germline ends came to 28 bases. The CDR3 has 19 residues. The CDR3 region has the DNA TGTGCCAGTACCTTAGCACACGGAACTGGAGGACGACCCACAGATACGCAGTATTTT. As protein: CASTLAHGTGGRPTDTQYF.

This clone was seen a handful of times. The chain links TRBV6-5 to TRBJ1-5; 11 nucleotides match TRBD1. The length of the CDR3 is 14 residues. The V gene's germline CDR1 is MNHEY and CDR2 SVGAGI. J lost 7 bases, V lost 4 bases, and 3 bases had no gene match. CDR3 amino acids: CASSSRTGGQPQHF. DNA for the CDR3: TGTGCCAGCAGTTCCAGGACAGGGGGCCAGCCCCAGCATTTT.

This sequence joins TRBV10-3 and TRBJ2-7; 8 bases are a match to TRBD1. After removal of 5 bases from V and 7 bases from J, the junction contained 7 bases not matched to a gene. The CDR3 loop spans 13 amino acids. Germline V gives CDR1 ENHRY, CDR2 SYGVKD. Here the CDR3 reads CAISPDRGSEQYF. In nucleotides, the CDR3 is TGTGCCATCAGTCCAGACAGGGGATCGGAGCAGTACTTC.

This rearrangement joins TRBV7-9 to TRBJ2-5; 8 bases line up with TRBD2. The CDR3 is 14 residues long. Trimming took 5 bases from V and 5 from J; bases not matched to a gene: 7. From germline, CDR1 is SEHNR and CDR2 FQNEAQ (reference sequence). For the CDR3, the DNA is TGTGCCAGCAGCCTAAGCGGGAGAATGGAGACCCAGTACTTC. Encoded protein: CASSLSGRMETQYF.

CDR3 amino acids: CASSLVLRGVRELFF. Here the CDR3 DNA reads TGTGCCAGCAGCTTGGTTCTTCGGGGGGTCCGGGAGCTGTTTTTT. The V and J genes are TRBV5-8 and TRBJ2-2; 7 bases line up with TRBD2. The germline gives CDR1 SGHTS, CDR2 YDEGEE. J was trimmed by 9 bases and V by 0 bases; bases with no gene match: 8. The CDR3 covers 15 residues. The full variable domain, rest sourced from reference TRBV5-8 and TRBJ2-2, is EAGVTQSPTHLIKTRGQQATLRCSPISGHTSVYWYQQALGLGLQFLLWYDEGEERNRGNFPPRFSGRQFPNYSSELNVNALELEDSALYLCASSLVLRGVRELFFGEGSRLTVL.

This clone was seen more than once but under ten times. The V call is TRBV5-1, the J call TRBJ1-2; no definite D call. V was clipped by 1 base and J by 6 bases, with 7 bases between them. Germline V gene sequence: CDR1 SGHRS, CDR2 YFSETQ. The CDR3 spans 12 residues. In DNA, the CDR3 is TGCGCCAGCAGCTTGCCGGGTGATGGCTACACCTTC. Protein sequence: CASSLPGDGYTF.

The J gene is TRBJ2-7, the V gene TRBV28; TRBD2 matches at 12 bases. The germline V gene has CDR1 MDHEN and CDR2 SYDVKM. Trimming removed 3 bases from V and 1 base from J; junction bases left unmatched: 16. The length of the CDR3 is 20 residues. CDR3 sequence reads: CASSLMVPKPGLAGSYEQYF. The CDR3 DNA reads as TGTGCCAGCAGTTTGATGGTCCCCAAACCGGGACTAGCGGGTTCCTACGAGCAGTACTTC.

J is TRBJ2-3 and V is TRBV13, with D unresolved. Germline lookup yields CDR1 PRHDT and CDR2 FYEKMQ (reference sequence). The CDR3 is 16 amino acids. V lost 5 bases to trimming and J lost 3 bases, with 18 bases between them. CDR3 in amino acids: CASSPRLLKLTDTQYF. The CDR3, as DNA: TGTGCCAGCAGCCCACGACTCCTGAAGCTAACAGATACGCAGTATTTT.

This clone was found once. This chain uses TRBV5-4 with TRBJ1-3; 8 bases map to TRBD1. The V gene end was trimmed by 3 bases and the J gene end by 0 bases; junction bases not matched to a gene: 8. CDR1 and CDR2 (germline): SGHNT, YYREEE (reference sequence). The CDR3 is 17 residues long. CDR3 loop: CASSYNRGGSSGNTIYF. In nucleotides, the CDR3 is TGTGCCAGCAGCTATAACAGGGGGGGATCCTCTGGAAACACCATATATTTT.

This clone was observed a few times. This sequence joins TRBV28 and TRBJ2-5, with unresolved D. The V and J ends lost 3 bases and 3 bases respectively, with 2 bases between them. Germline CDR1 and CDR2: MDHEN and SYDVKM. This CDR3 is built from 11 residues. The CDR3 loop is CASSFEETQYF. CDR3 nucleotide sequence: TGTGCCAGCAGTTTCGAAGAGACCCAGTACTTC.

The chain recombines TRBV28 with TRBJ2-3; no clear D gene. Trimming stripped 5 bases from V and 0 bases from J, with 9 bases between. This CDR3 is 14 amino acids long. Germline V CDR1 and CDR2: MDHEN, SYDVKM. The DNA of the CDR3 is TGTGCCAGCAGTCAACGCCAGAGCACAGATACGCAGTATTTT. Its protein product is CASSQRQSTDTQYF.

This chain joins TRBV7-9 and TRBJ1-4; D is possibly TRBD1 (6 bases). Germline V gene sequence: CDR1 SEHNR, CDR2 FQNEAQ (reference sequence). The CDR3 has 16 residues. The germline V and J ends were trimmed by 4 bases and 5 bases, with 17 bases remaining between them. This chain's CDR3 is CASSSGDKILNEKLFF. CDR3 nucleotide sequence: TGTGCCAGCAGCTCCGGGGACAAGATTTTGAATGAAAAACTGTTTTTT.

V is TRBV10-1 and J is TRBJ2-3, with TRBD2 matching over 12 bases. V shed 5 bases, J shed 4 bases, and the junction held 4 bases outside the gene matches. Germline V lookup: CDR1 WNHNN, CDR2 SYGVQD (reference sequence). The CDR3 has 15 residues. CDR3 amino acids: CASSPGLAGSDTQYF. In DNA form, the CDR3 reads TGCGCCAGCAGTCCCGGACTAGCGGGATCAGATACGCAGTATTTT.

This clone was seen just once. Additional DNA sequences in this sample encode the identical CDR3. The rearrangement joins TRBV30 to TRBJ2-7, with a tentative D call TRBD1 (6 bases). The V gene lost 0 bases and the J gene lost 4 bases, with 7 bases spanning the gap. Germline values: CDR1 GTSNPN, CDR2 SVGIG (reference sequence). The CDR3 consists of 12 residues. The CDR3 sequence is CAWSVQGYEQYF. The DNA for the CDR3 is TGTGCCTGGAGTGTACAGGGATACGAGCAGTACTTC.

V is TRBV6-5 and J is TRBJ1-2, with a tentative D call TRBD1 (6 bases). From germline, CDR1 is MNHEY and CDR2 SVGAGI. V was shortened by 6 bases and J by 4 bases, with 9 bases between the two germline ends. CDR3 size: 12 residues. The DNA for the CDR3 is TGTGCCAGCAGCGCGGACAGCTATGGCTACACCTTC. Its translation is CASSADSYGYTF.

The gene calls are TRBV2 and TRBJ1-5, with D maybe TRBD1 (5 bases). The V and J ends lost 4 bases and 0 bases respectively, with 7 bases between them. The CDR3 loop spans 14 amino acids. The germline V gene encodes CDR1 SNHLY and CDR2 FYNNEI. The CDR3 protein is CASSGQYSNQPQHF. CDR3 coding DNA: TGTGCCAGCAGTGGACAGTATAGCAATCAGCCCCAGCATTTT.

The V and J genes are TRBV7-3 and TRBJ2-1; 14 nucleotides align to TRBD2. J gave up 8 bases and V 0 bases, and 3 bases lay outside the gene matches. The V gene's germline CDR1 is SGHTA and CDR2 FQGTGA. The CDR3 is 16 amino acids. The CDR3 here is CASSLTRTSGRHEQFF. The CDR3, as DNA: TGTGCCAGCAGCTTAACCCGGACTAGCGGGAGGCATGAGCAGTTCTTC. Together with reference TRBV7-3 and TRBJ2-1, the CDR3 gives the full variable domain: GAGVSQTPSNKVTEKGKYVELRCDPISGHTALYWYRQSLGQGPEFLIYFQGTGAADDSGLPNDRFFAVRPEGSVSTLKIQRTERGDSAVYLCASSLTRTSGRHEQFFGPGTRLTVL.

This chain links TRBV4-3 with TRBJ2-3; D ambiguous. From germline, CDR1 is LGHNA and CDR2 YSLEER. V gave up 4 bases and J gave up 1 base, with 15 bases separating them. The CDR3 has 16 amino acids. The CDR3 is CASSRFSRSRTDTQYF. The CDR3 coding sequence is TGCGCCAGCAGCCGTTTCTCGCGGAGCCGCACAGATACGCAGTATTTT.

This chain links TRBV5-8 with TRBJ1-2; weak D call: TRBD1 (6 bases). Trimming pared 5 bases from V and 4 bases from J, leaving 15 bases between. Looked up from germline, CDR1 is SGHTS and CDR2 is YDEGEE. The CDR3 consists of 14 residues. DNA of the CDR3: TGTGCCAGCAGTTCCCTCGGGGGGCTCTATGGCTACACCTTC. Residues: CASSSLGGLYGYTF.

The chain links TRBV5-1 to TRBJ2-7; the match to TRBD2 covers 11 bases. Looked up from germline, CDR1 is SGHRS and CDR2 is YFSETQ. This CDR3 is built from 15 residues. Trimming took 5 bases from V and 9 from J; bases not matched to a gene: 13. CDR3 amino acids: CASRRGLAEALWQYF. Written as DNA, the CDR3 is TGCGCCAGCAGGAGGGGACTAGCGGAGGCTTTGTGGCAGTACTTC.

In this sample, this clone turned up a few times. This chain joins TRBV5-4 and TRBJ2-3; 14 bases map to TRBD2. The V and J ends lost 4 bases and 4 bases, in that order; junction bases with no gene match: 8. Germline CDR1 SGHNT, CDR2 YYREEE (reference sequence). This CDR3 has 17 amino acids. The chain's CDR3 is CASSTGLAGGLADTQYF. The CDR3 nucleotides read TGTGCCAGCAGCACCGGACTAGCGGGAGGACTGGCAGATACGCAGTATTTT.